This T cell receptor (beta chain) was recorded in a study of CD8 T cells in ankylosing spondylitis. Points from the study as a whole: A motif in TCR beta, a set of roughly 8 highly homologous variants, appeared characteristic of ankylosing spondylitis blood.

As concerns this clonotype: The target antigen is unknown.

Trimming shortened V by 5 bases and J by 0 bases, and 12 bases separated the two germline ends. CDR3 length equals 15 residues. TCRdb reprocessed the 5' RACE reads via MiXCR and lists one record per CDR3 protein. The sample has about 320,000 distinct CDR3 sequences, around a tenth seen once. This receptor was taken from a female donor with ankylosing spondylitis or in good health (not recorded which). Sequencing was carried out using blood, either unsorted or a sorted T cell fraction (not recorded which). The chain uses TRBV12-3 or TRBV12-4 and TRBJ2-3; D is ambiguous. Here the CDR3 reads CASSLPRRSTDTQYF. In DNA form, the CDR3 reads TGTGCCAGCAGTCTCCCTCGGCGCAGCACAGATACGCAGTATTTT.